Presented here are 30 T cell receptor beta chains from one specimen sequenced in a study of cytomegalovirus exposure and HLA in healthy donors. The primer mix had 60 Vbeta and 13 Jbeta primers. Using immunoSEQ multiplex PCR, the repertoire was profiled, and TCRdb retains in-frame clones only, with some absent. The sample includes some 140,000 clones, around 80% of them seen just once. Sequencing was done on a sample of PBMCs. These TCRs come from a man under 40 in good health and CMV-seropositive.

The chain links TRBV2 to TRBJ2-7; possible D gene TRBD1, 7 bases. Germline loops: CDR1 SNHLY, CDR2 FYNNEI. The CDR3 is 16 amino acids. V lost 1 base and J 7 bases, leaving 20 bases between the germline ends. The CDR3 sequence is CASSEDGGGRGGEQYF. The CDR3 nucleotides read TGTGCCAGCAGTGAAGATGGAGGGGGCAGGGGCGGTGAGCAGTACTTC.

The rearrangement uses TRBV10-2 and TRBJ1-3; no reliable D call. The germline V gene has CDR1 WSHSY and CDR2 SAAADI. Between the trimmed V and J ends, which lost 0 bases and 4 bases, there was a span of 16 bases. The CDR3 contains 17 residues. The CDR3 here is CASSESIGVWSGNTIYF. CDR3 DNA sequence: TGCGCCAGCAGTGAGTCGATCGGTGTGTGGTCAGGAAACACCATATATTTT.

Only a few counts were recorded for this clone. The chain links TRBV28 to TRBJ2-7; D may be TRBD1 (7 bases). Germline assignment: CDR1 MDHEN and CDR2 SYDVKM. CDR3 size: 14 residues. Between the trimmed V and J ends, which lost 5 bases and 6 bases, there was a span of 17 bases. The CDR3 DNA reads as TGTGCCAGCAGTGGCGGGACAGCGCTTAGCGAGCAGTACTTC. Amino acid sequence: CASSGGTALSEQYF. Filled out from reference TRBV28 and TRBJ2-7, the complete variable domain reads DVKVTQSSRYLVKRTGEKVFLECVQDMDHENMFWYRQDPGLGLRLIYFSYDVKMKEKGDIPEGYSVSREKKERFSLILESASTNQTSMYLCASSGGTALSEQYFGPGTRLTVT.

The chain is built from TRBV18 and TRBJ2-7; weak D call: TRBD2 (7 bases). The CDR3 consists of 16 residues. The germline V and J ends were trimmed by 4 bases and 3 bases, with 19 bases remaining between them. From germline, CDR1 is KGHSH and CDR2 LQKENI. The CDR3 is CASSREAGQELYEQYF. In nucleotides, the CDR3 is TGTGCCAGCTCACGTGAAGCGGGACAAGAACTCTACGAGCAGTACTTC.

The gene calls are TRBV6-6 and TRBJ2-3, with D possibly TRBD1 on 6 matching bases. The CDR3 consists of 16 residues. The germline gives CDR1 MNHNY, CDR2 SVGAGI (reference sequence). V was shortened by 3 bases and J by 1 base, with 14 bases between the two germline ends. CDR3 sequence: CASSYRGYRGTDTQYF. The CDR3 DNA sequence: TGTGCCAGCAGTTATAGGGGGTATCGGGGCACAGATACGCAGTATTTT.

The J gene is TRBJ2-5, the V gene TRBV2; D is perhaps TRBD1 (7 bases). TRBJ2-7 matches the DNA end more closely, so the J call is doubtful. Germline lookup yields CDR1 SNHLY and CDR2 FYNNEI. This CDR3 has 17 amino acids. CDR3 region: CASSPGRGATFTYEQYF. The CDR3 coding sequence is TGTGCCAGCAGTCCCGGCAGGGGGGCAACCTTTACCTACGAGCAGTACTTC.

The gene calls are TRBV28 and TRBJ1-1, with 12 bases lining up with TRBD1. Trimming removed 5 bases from V and 9 bases from J; junction bases left unmatched: 13. Germline CDR1 MDHEN, CDR2 SYDVKM. The CDR3 length is 16 residues. The CDR3 sequence is CASSPPGQGAGVQAFF. CDR3 bases: TGTGCCAGCAGTCCCCCGGGACAGGGGGCGGGGGTCCAAGCTTTCTTT.

CDR3 amino acids: CASSPLGMGQHGYTF. DNA for the CDR3: TGTGCCAGCAGTCCGTTAGGAATGGGACAGCATGGCTACACCTTC. The V gene is TRBV6-1, the J gene TRBJ1-2; 7 bases line up with TRBD1. The V segment lost 5 bases and the J segment 6 bases; nucleotides outside the gene matches: 12. The CDR3 contains 15 residues. Germline V lookup: CDR1 MNHNS, CDR2 SASEGT.

The rearrangement links TRBV9 to TRBJ2-1; D possibly corresponds to TRBD2 (6 bases). CDR1 is SGDLS and CDR2 is YYNGEE in the germline V gene. This CDR3 is built from 16 residues. V was pared by 1 base and J by 7 bases, with 18 bases between. CDR3 nucleotide sequence: TGTGCCAGCAGCGTACTCCCGACGGGAGCCATGAATGAGCAGTTCTTC. As protein: CASSVLPTGAMNEQFF.

This chain uses TRBV7-3 with TRBJ1-1; a possible D gene is TRBD1 (5 bases). CDR1 is SGHTA, CDR2 FQGTGA, per germline. Trimming removed 2 bases from V and 5 bases from J, with 12 bases in between. This CDR3 is 14 amino acids long. DNA for the CDR3: TGTGCCAGCAGCTTATCCGGGAGGACAACTGAAGCTTTCTTT. Protein product: CASSLSGRTTEAFF.

The rearrangement links TRBV10-3 to TRBJ1-5, with TRBD1 as a possible D gene (5 bases). Germline V gives CDR1 ENHRY, CDR2 SYGVKD. The CDR3 is 16 residues long. V lost 3 bases and J 5 bases, leaving 17 bases between the germline ends. The CDR3: CAISDSPSAGDQPQHF. The CDR3 DNA follows: TGTGCCATCAGTGATAGTCCCTCCGCGGGGGATCAGCCCCAGCATTTT.

The chain couples TRBV9 to TRBJ2-5; 11 bases agree with TRBD2. V lost 4 bases, J lost 7 bases, and 9 bases stayed unmatched. This CDR3 comprises 15 residues. Germline-derived CDR1 and CDR2 are SGDLS and YYNGEE. The DNA for the CDR3 is TGTGCCAGCAGCTTTCGGGGACTAGCGGACGGGACCCAGTACTTC. Translation: CASSFRGLADGTQYF. The whole variable domain, filled in from reference TRBV9 and TRBJ2-5, reads DSGVTQTPKHLITATGQRVTLRCSPRSGDLSVYWYQQSLDQGLQFLIQYYNGEERAKGNILERFSAQQFPDLHSELNLSSLELGDSALYFCASSFRGLADGTQYFGPGTRLLVL.

This sequence joins TRBV29-1 and TRBJ1-1; 10 bases match TRBD1. V lost 6 bases, J lost 4 bases, and 5 bases stayed unmatched. This CDR3 has 13 amino acids. Germline V lookup: CDR1 SQVTM, CDR2 ANQGSEA. CDR3 nucleotide sequence: TGCAGCGTCGCACGGACAGGGGGCACTGAAGCTTTCTTT. This codes for CSVARTGGTEAFF.

The rearrangement uses TRBV6-1 and TRBJ2-1; D remains unclear. The germline CDR1 and CDR2 sequences are MNHNS and SASEGT. This CDR3 region has 15 residues. Trimming left V 1 base short and J 4 bases short, with 11 bases between. CDR3 in amino acids: CASSEGFLDYNEQFF. Here the CDR3 DNA reads TGTGCCAGCAGTGAAGGGTTCCTAGATTACAATGAGCAGTTCTTC.

Concerning this clone: Germline is not matched at one junction end, which may reflect a read error. The chain has TRBV6-5 and TRBJ1-1; D is unclear. This CDR3 comprises 13 residues. The V gene's germline CDR1 is MNHEY and CDR2 SVGAGI. In nucleotides, the CDR3 is TGTGCCGGCAGTTACAAGGGAGATACTGAAGCTTTCTTT. This gives the protein CAGSYKGDTEAFF.

About this clone itself: The junction does not match germline at one end; this may be a read error. The chain employs TRBV6-1 and TRBJ2-7, with 11 positions matching TRBD2. CDR1 and CDR2 from the germline V gene are MNHNS and SASEGT. The CDR3 sequence is 16 residues long. CDR3 nucleotides: TGTGCCAGCAGGGAAGCCGGGACTAGCGGAGCCTACGAGCAGTACTTC. This translates into CASREAGTSGAYEQYF.

In this sample, this clone turned up once. V is TRBV18 and J is TRBJ2-1; TRBD1 might be the D (5 bases). The length of the CDR3 is 12 residues. Germline CDR1 and CDR2: KGHSH and LQKENI. Trimming removed 6 bases at V and 5 bases at J, with 8 bases between. The DNA of the CDR3 is TGTGCCAGCTCCCCGGACAACAATGAGCAGTTCTTC. Its protein product is CASSPDNNEQFF.

As for this clone: Mismatch with germline at one junction end may stem from a read error. The chain combines TRBV7-9 with TRBJ1-2, with 7 bases that match TRBD1. Germline-derived CDR1 and CDR2 are SEHNR and FQNEAQ (reference sequence). The CDR3 extends over 15 amino acids. The CDR3 region has the DNA TGTTCCAGCATCCTGGGGGACAGCCCACTCTATGGCTACACCTTC. Translation gives CSSILGDSPLYGYTF.

As to this clone: The same CDR3 arises from other DNA sequences in this sample as well. V gene TRBV5-4 combines with J gene TRBJ2-1, with a tentative D call TRBD1 (5 bases). The V gene's germline CDR1 is SGHNT and CDR2 YYREEE (reference sequence). This CDR3 has 15 residues. V was trimmed by 0 bases and J by 0 bases, leaving 7 bases between them. CDR3 residues: CASSLGQGSYNEQFF. CDR3 nucleotides: TGTGCCAGCAGCTTGGGTCAGGGCTCCTACAATGAGCAGTTCTTC.

This rearrangement joins TRBV10-1 to TRBJ2-2; D is uncertain. Deletions cut 8 bases from V and 8 bases from J, with 3 bases between. Germline assignment: CDR1 WNHNN and CDR2 SYGVQD (reference sequence). CDR3 length: 9 residues. CDR3 amino acids: CASHGELFF. CDR3 bases: TGCGCCAGCCATGGGGAGCTGTTTTTT.

This clone was seen only a few times. The chain has TRBV28 and TRBJ1-4; a possible D gene is TRBD1 (6 bases). Germline V gene sequence: CDR1 MDHEN, CDR2 SYDVKM. The CDR3 is 13 residues long. Trimming stripped 10 bases from V and 0 bases from J, with 9 bases between. For the CDR3, the DNA is TGTGCCACCCGGACAGCAACTAATGAAAAACTGTTTTTT. This translates into CATRTATNEKLFF.

The chain combines TRBV5-4 with TRBJ2-7, with 9 bases matching TRBD2. This CDR3 is built from 15 residues. Germline trimming cut 4 bases from V and 4 bases from J; bases unmatched to any gene: 9. Germline CDR1 is SGHNT and CDR2 is YYREEE (reference sequence). The DNA of the CDR3 is TGTGCCAGCAGCCACACAGCGGGGGGAGGTTACGAGCAGTACTTC. Translating it yields CASSHTAGGGYEQYF. The whole variable domain, remainder taken from reference TRBV5-4 and TRBJ2-7, is ETGVTQSPTHLIKTRGQQVTLRCSSQSGHNTVSWYQQALGQGPQFIFQYYREEENGRGNFPPRFSGLQFPNYSSELNVNALELDDSALYLCASSHTAGGGYEQYFGPGTRLTVT.

V is TRBV6-5 and J is TRBJ1-1; maybe TRBD1 (5 bases). This CDR3 comprises 12 residues. V lost 6 bases and J 5 bases, leaving 10 bases between the germline ends. Germline V CDR1 and CDR2: MNHEY, SVGAGI. This CDR3 is CASRRGGTEAFF. The CDR3 nucleotides read TGTGCCAGCAGGCGGGGGGGGACTGAAGCTTTCTTT.

V and J are TRBV11-2 and TRBJ2-7, with D possibly matching TRBD1 (5 bases). V was pared by 1 base and J by 3 bases, with 13 bases between. This CDR3 region has 15 residues. Germline CDR1 and CDR2: SGHAT and FQNNGV. CDR3 sequence (DNA): TGTGCCAGCAGCTTAGTCCCGACAGAAGACTACGAGCAGTACTTC. Its translation is CASSLVPTEDYEQYF. The variable domain in full, with the rest retrieved from reference TRBV11-2 and TRBJ2-7, is EAGVAQSPRYKIIEKRQSVAFWCNPISGHATLYWYQQILGQGPKLLIQFQNNGVVDDSQLPKDRFSAERLKGVDSTLKIQPAKLEDSAVYLCASSLVPTEDYEQYFGPGTRLTVT.

The chain carries TRBV27 and TRBJ2-1; TRBD2 matches 10 bases. Germline CDR1 and CDR2: MNHEY and SMNVEV (reference sequence). With 1 base clipped from V and 0 bases from J, the junction kept 6 bases outside the gene matches. The CDR3 is made up of 18 amino acids. The CDR3 is CASSLLGSSGSSYNEQFF. CDR3 in DNA: TGTGCCAGCAGTTTATTAGGGTCTAGCGGGAGCTCCTACAATGAGCAGTTCTTC.

The genes are TRBV5-1 and TRBJ2-5, with D perhaps matching TRBD1 (6 bases). This CDR3 has 13 amino acids. The V gene's germline CDR1 is SGHRS and CDR2 YFSETQ. V was cut by 4 bases and J by 5 bases, with 12 bases left in between. The DNA of the CDR3 is TGCGCCAGCAGCGATGGGGGCGGGGAGACCCAGTACTTC. This encodes CASSDGGGETQYF.

The chain couples TRBV11-3 to TRBJ2-3; TRBD2 aligns across 7 bases. This CDR3 region has 14 residues. CDR1 and CDR2 from the germline V gene are SGHNT and YENEEA. V was clipped by 5 bases and J by 7 bases; unmatched bases: 9. The CDR3 DNA reads TGTGCCAGCAGCGTCACTAGCGAGGCACATACGCAGTATTTT. This encodes CASSVTSEAHTQYF.

CDR3 coding DNA: TGCGCCAGCAGCTCGAGACAGGGCACCTACGAGCAGTACTTC. This encodes CASSSRQGTYEQYF. The chain joins TRBV5-1 to TRBJ2-7; TRBD1 aligns across 7 bases. This CDR3 comprises 14 residues. V gave up 3 bases and J gave up 2 bases; unmatched junction bases: 5. Germline-derived CDR1 and CDR2 are SGHRS and YFSETQ.

On this clone itself: Germline and junction disagree at one end, which may indicate a read error. The rearrangement uses TRBV10-3 and TRBJ2-7, with a weak D call TRBD1 (6 bases). The CDR3 has 15 residues. CDR1 is ENHRY, CDR2 SYGVKD, per germline. CDR3 nucleotides: TGTGCCAGCAGTCCAAGAGAGACAGGTGAATACGAGCAGTACTTC. It yields the protein CASSPRETGEYEQYF.

This clone was seen a few times. V usage is TRBV5-1 and J usage is TRBJ1-1; a possible D gene is TRBD1 (6 bases). This CDR3 is 13 amino acids long. V was clipped by 0 bases and J by 4 bases, with 7 bases between them. The germline gives CDR1 SGHRS, CDR2 YFSETQ. CDR3 DNA: TGCGCCAGCAGCTTGGACAGGGCCACTGAAGCTTTCTTT. It translates to CASSLDRATEAFF.